These 11 T cell receptor beta chains were sequenced from one sample in a study of beta chain features in type 1 diabetes. The study reverse transcribed the entire isolated RNA, so it sequenced expressed TCRB transcripts. Generated by immunoSEQ multiplex PCR, the TCRdb table keeps only in-frame clones and is missing some. The sample lists fewer than 350,000 clones, 15% to 20% occurring once. Sequenced input: naive CD4+ T cells from blood. All receptors come from a woman younger than 35 in good health.

This clone was counted a few times. Within the sample, other DNA sequences also encode this same CDR3. The V and J genes are TRBV5-1 and TRBJ1-6; possible D gene TRBD1, 5 bases. The CDR3 extends over 13 amino acids. Looked up from germline, CDR1 is SGHRS and CDR2 is YFSETQ. Trimming stripped 3 bases from V and 7 bases from J, with 8 bases between. The CDR3 DNA is TGCGCCAGCAGCTCGACAGAGAATTCACCCCTCCACTTT. It yields the protein CASSSTENSPLHF.

This clone came up a few times. The V gene is TRBV7-9, the J gene TRBJ2-7; possibly TRBD1 for D (6 bases). The germline V gene encodes CDR1 SEHNR and CDR2 FQNEAQ (reference sequence). The V and J ends lost 0 bases and 5 bases respectively, with 17 bases between them. CDR3 size: 16 residues. CDR3 loop: CASSLAMMQGLDEQYF. The CDR3 DNA sequence: TGTGCCAGCAGCTTAGCGATGATGCAGGGGTTGGACGAGCAGTACTTC.

The V gene is TRBV27, the J gene TRBJ1-2; 9 bases line up with TRBD1. CDR1 is MNHEY, CDR2 SMNVEV, per germline (reference sequence). This CDR3 spans 13 amino acids. Trimming at V came to 6 bases and at J to 7 bases, leaving 6 bases not matched to a gene. CDR3 nucleotides: TGTGCCAGCAGATCTACAGGGGGCGGTGGCTACACCTTC. This codes for CASRSTGGGGYTF.

This clone was recorded once. The chain links TRBV11-3 to TRBJ2-7, with a possible D match to TRBD2 (6 bases). V was shortened by 5 bases and J by 1 base, with 15 bases between the two germline ends. The CDR3 spans 15 residues. In germline, CDR1 is SGHNT, CDR2 YENEEA. The CDR3 loop reads CASSAGGSGSYEQYF. Written as DNA, the CDR3 is TGTGCCAGCAGCGCCGGGGGTTCGGGGTCCTACGAGCAGTACTTC.

This clone was seen a handful of times. V usage is TRBV4-1 and J usage is TRBJ1-4; 8 bases are shared with TRBD1. The length of the CDR3 is 14 residues. The V gene's germline CDR1 is MGHRA and CDR2 YSYEKL. V lost 1 base and J lost 8; bases outside the gene matches: 3. The chain's CDR3 is CASSQAGQGEKLFF. The CDR3 nucleotides are TGCGCCAGCAGCCAAGCCGGACAGGGCGAAAAACTGTTTTTT.

The rearrangement joins TRBV13 to TRBJ2-1; 8 nucleotides agree with TRBD1. Germline V gives CDR1 PRHDT, CDR2 FYEKMQ (reference sequence). After removal of 0 bases from V and 6 bases from J, the junction contained 7 bases not matched to a gene. The CDR3 is 16 amino acids. The CDR3 nucleotides read TGTGCCAGCAGCTTAGGAGGACAGGGCAACTTCAATGAGCAGTTCTTC. Protein sequence: CASSLGGQGNFNEQFF.

This chain links TRBV9 with TRBJ2-3, with TRBD1 matching 9 bases. This CDR3 contains 15 residues. CDR1 is SGDLS, CDR2 YYNGEE, per germline. Trimming took 0 bases from V and 6 from J; bases not matched to a gene: 5. CDR3 bases: TGTGCCAGCAGCGTAGGGGACAGGGTGTTCGATACGCAGTATTTT. Its translation is CASSVGDRVFDTQYF. Full variable domain (missing parts from reference TRBV9 and TRBJ2-3): DSGVTQTPKHLITATGQRVTLRCSPRSGDLSVYWYQQSLDQGLQFLIQYYNGEERAKGNILERFSAQQFPDLHSELNLSSLELGDSALYFCASSVGDRVFDTQYFGPGTRLTVL.

The V call is TRBV5-1, the J call TRBJ2-7, with 8 bases lining up with TRBD2. V lost 4 bases to trimming and J lost 1 base; unmatched junction nucleotides: 7. Per the germline V gene, CDR1 is SGHRS and CDR2 is YFSETQ. The length of the CDR3 is 15 residues. The CDR3 reads CASSPDGTSSYEQYF. The DNA for the CDR3 is TGCGCCAGCAGCCCGGACGGGACTAGTTCCTACGAGCAGTACTTC.

The J gene is TRBJ2-1, the V gene TRBV2; D possibly corresponds to TRBD2 (6 bases). The length of the CDR3 is 12 residues. Per germline, CDR1 SNHLY and CDR2 FYNNEI. V was cut by 5 bases and J by 10 bases, with 12 bases left in between. The CDR3 coding sequence is TGTGCCAGCAGTCCCTTTGCGGGGGAGCAGTTCTTC. Translating gives CASSPFAGEQFF.

This clone was counted only a few times. The rearrangement joins TRBV13 to TRBJ2-3; 7 positions match TRBD2. This CDR3 is built from 14 residues. Trimming took 5 bases from V and 3 from J; bases not matched to a gene: 5. The V gene's germline CDR1 is PRHDT and CDR2 FYEKMQ (reference sequence). The CDR3 sequence is CASSRTRFTDTQYF. For the CDR3, the DNA is TGTGCCAGCAGCCGGACTAGGTTTACAGATACGCAGTATTTT.

The V gene is TRBV28, the J gene TRBJ2-7; TRBD1 aligns across 7 bases. Germline V CDR1 and CDR2: MDHEN, SYDVKM. Germline trimming cut 7 bases from V and 0 bases from J; bases unmatched to any gene: 12. The CDR3 length is 16 residues. The CDR3 nucleotides are TGTGCCAGCACCTCATCTCCGGGACAGACCTCCTACGAGCAGTACTTC. Amino acid sequence: CASTSSPGQTSYEQYF.